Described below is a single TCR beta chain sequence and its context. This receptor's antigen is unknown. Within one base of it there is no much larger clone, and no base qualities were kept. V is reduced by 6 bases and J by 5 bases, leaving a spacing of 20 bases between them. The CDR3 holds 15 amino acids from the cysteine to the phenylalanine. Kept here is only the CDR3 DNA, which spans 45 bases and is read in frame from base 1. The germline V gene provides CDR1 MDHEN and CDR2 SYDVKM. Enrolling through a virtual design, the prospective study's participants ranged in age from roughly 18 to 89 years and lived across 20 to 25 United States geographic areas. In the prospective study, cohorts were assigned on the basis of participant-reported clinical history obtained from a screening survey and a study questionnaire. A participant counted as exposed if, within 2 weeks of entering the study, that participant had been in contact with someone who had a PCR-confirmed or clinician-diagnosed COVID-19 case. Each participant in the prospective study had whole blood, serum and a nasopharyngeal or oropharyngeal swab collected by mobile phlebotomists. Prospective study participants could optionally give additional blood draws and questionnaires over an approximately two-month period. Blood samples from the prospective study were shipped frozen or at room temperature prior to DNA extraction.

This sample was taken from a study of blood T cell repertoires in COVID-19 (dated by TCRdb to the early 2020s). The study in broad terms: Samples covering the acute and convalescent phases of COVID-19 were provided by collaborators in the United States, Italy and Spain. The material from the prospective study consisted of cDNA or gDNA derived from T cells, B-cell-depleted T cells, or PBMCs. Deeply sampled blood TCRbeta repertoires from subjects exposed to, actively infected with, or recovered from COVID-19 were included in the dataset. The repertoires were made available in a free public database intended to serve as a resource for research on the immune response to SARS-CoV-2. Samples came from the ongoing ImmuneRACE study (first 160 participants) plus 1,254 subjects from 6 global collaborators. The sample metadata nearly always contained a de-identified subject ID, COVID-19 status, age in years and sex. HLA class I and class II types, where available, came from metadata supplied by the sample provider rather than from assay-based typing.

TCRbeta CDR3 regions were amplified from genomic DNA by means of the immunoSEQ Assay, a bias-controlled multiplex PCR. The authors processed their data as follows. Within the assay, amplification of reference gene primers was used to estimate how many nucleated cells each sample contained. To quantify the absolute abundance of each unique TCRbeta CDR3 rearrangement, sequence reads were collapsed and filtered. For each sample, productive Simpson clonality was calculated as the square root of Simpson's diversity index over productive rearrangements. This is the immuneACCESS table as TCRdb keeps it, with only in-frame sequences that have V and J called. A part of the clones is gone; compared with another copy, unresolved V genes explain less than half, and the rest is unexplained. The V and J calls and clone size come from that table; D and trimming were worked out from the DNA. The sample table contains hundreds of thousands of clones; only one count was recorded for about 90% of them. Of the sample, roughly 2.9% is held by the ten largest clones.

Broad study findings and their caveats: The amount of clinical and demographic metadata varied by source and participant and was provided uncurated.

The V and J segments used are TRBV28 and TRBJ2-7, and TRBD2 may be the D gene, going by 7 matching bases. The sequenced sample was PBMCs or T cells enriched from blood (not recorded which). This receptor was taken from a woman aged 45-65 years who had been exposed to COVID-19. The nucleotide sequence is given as TGTGCCAGCAGCTCCCCCGGGGGGCGGGGAAACGAGCAGTACTTC. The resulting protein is CASSSPGGRGNEQYF.